A single T cell receptor beta chain is shown here with its context. Its specificity is not known. Time point described: week 5, during vaccination. All doses held 300 ug of mutant IDH1 20-mer peptide, with topical imiquimod. This record comes from a study of a mutant IDH1 vaccine in newly diagnosed glioma. Study details: Patients got their first vaccination 4-6 weeks after radiotherapy alone, or with temozolomide cycles. Patients arrived already treated with radiotherapy, temozolomide, or both, most having had both.

TCRdb's copy holds only in-frame clones and misses some; the assay was immunoSEQ multiplex PCR. The sample gives about 26,000 clones, roughly three quarters of which show up once; 7.2% is in the top ten. The germline V and J ends were trimmed by 2 bases and 5 bases, with 18 bases remaining between them. The length of the CDR3 is 16 residues. CDR1 is SGHNT, CDR2 YENEEA, per germline. The genes are TRBV11-3 and TRBJ2-5, with D perhaps matching TRBD2 (6 bases). This specimen consisted of PBMCs, obtained from a glioma patient whose treatment included an IDH1 peptide vaccine. The clonotype was recovered from a man aged 35-49 years with glioma. Some clones in this sample may be carry-over from other donors' samples. CDR3 nucleotides: TGTGCCAGCAGCTTAAATCCCATCGGAGGGGCGGAGACCCAGTACTTC. Encoded protein: CASSLNPIGGAETQYF.